This is a list of T cell receptor beta chains from one sample in a study of shared clonotypes between healthy human individuals. Produced via immunoSEQ multiplex PCR; TCRdb's table is partial and in-frame only. The sample consists of about 490,000 clones, 79% of them appearing once. The specimen sequenced was PBMCs. Source of these receptors: a woman in her thirties or forties in good health. Some clones in this sample may be carry-over from other donors' samples. CDR3s include the opening cysteine and the closing phenylalanine or tryptophan. Fields, in order: clone size, V gene, D gene, J gene, CDR3 protein, CDR3 DNA. D genes are given only for firm matches. Size is stated for part of the rows, as once, few or many counts, or as a class when the clone is expanded.

clone_size: .
v_call: TRBV5-6
d_call: .
j_call: TRBJ2-3
cdr3_aa: CASSPGPPTRYDTQYF
cdr3_nt: TGTGCCAGCAGCCCTGGACCCCCTACTAGATATGATACGCAGTATTTT

clone_size: .
v_call: TRBV28
d_call: TRBD1
j_call: TRBJ1-2
cdr3_aa: CASTQDRTSTNYGYTF
cdr3_nt: TGTGCCAGCACCCAGGACAGGACCTCCACAAACTATGGCTACACCTTC

clone_size: .
v_call: TRBV27
d_call: .
j_call: TRBJ2-7
cdr3_aa: CASPRDTDISYEQYF
cdr3_nt: TGTGCCAGCCCTCGGGACACCGATATTTCCTACGAGCAGTACTTC

clone_size: few
v_call: TRBV6-6
d_call: .
j_call: TRBJ2-5
cdr3_aa: CASRPHGGGQETQYF
cdr3_nt: TGTGCCAGCAGACCCCACGGAGGAGGGCAAGAGACCCAGTACTTC

clone_size: .
v_call: TRBV7-9
d_call: TRBD1
j_call: TRBJ2-7
cdr3_aa: CASSWGTESYEQYF
cdr3_nt: TGTGCCAGCAGCTGGGGGACAGAAAGCTACGAGCAGTACTTC

clone_size: few
v_call: TRBV28
d_call: TRBD1
j_call: TRBJ2-7
cdr3_aa: CASSSAGGEQYF
cdr3_nt: TGTGCCAGCAGTTCGGCAGGGGGCGAGCAGTACTTC

clone_size: .
v_call: TRBV5-1
d_call: .
j_call: TRBJ2-1
cdr3_aa: CASKPGAERNEQFF
cdr3_nt: TGCGCCAGCAAACCGGGGGCCGAGAGGAATGAGCAGTTCTTC

clone_size: .
v_call: TRBV9
d_call: TRBD1
j_call: TRBJ1-4
cdr3_aa: CASSAGVGQGNEKLFF
cdr3_nt: TGTGCCAGCAGCGCGGGCGTGGGACAGGGAAATGAAAAACTGTTTTTT

clone_size: .
v_call: TRBV29-1
d_call: TRBD1
j_call: TRBJ1-1
cdr3_aa: CSVGGRQGADTEAFF
cdr3_nt: TGCAGCGTTGGGGGCAGACAGGGGGCGGACACTGAAGCTTTCTTT

clone_size: .
v_call: TRBV21-1
d_call: .
j_call: TRBJ2-7
cdr3_aa: CASSLTVGQGAYEQYF
cdr3_nt: .

clone_size: .
v_call: TRBV5-8
d_call: TRBD1
j_call: TRBJ2-3
cdr3_aa: CASSLSRTGHYTDTQYF
cdr3_nt: TGTGCCAGCAGCTTATCTAGGACAGGCCATTATACAGATACGCAGTATTTT

clone_size: .
v_call: TRBV7-6
d_call: .
j_call: TRBJ2-7
cdr3_aa: CASSFSLVKHYEQYF
cdr3_nt: TGTGCCAGCAGCTTCTCCCTCGTGAAGCACTACGAGCAGTACTTC

clone_size: .
v_call: TRBV9
d_call: TRBD2
j_call: TRBJ2-7
cdr3_aa: CASSPLAGGLPYEQYF
cdr3_nt: TGTGCCAGCAGTCCTCTAGCGGGAGGGCTCCCCTACGAGCAGTACTTC

clone_size: .
v_call: TRBV19
d_call: .
j_call: TRBJ1-1
cdr3_aa: CASSERGGVNTEAFF
cdr3_nt: TGTGCCAGTAGTGAGCGGGGGGGAGTCAACACTGAAGCTTTCTTT

clone_size: .
v_call: TRBV5-4
d_call: .
j_call: TRBJ1-4
cdr3_aa: CASSLDPATNEKLFF
cdr3_nt: TGTGCCAGCAGCTTGGACCCTGCAACTAATGAAAAACTGTTTTTT

clone_size: .
v_call: TRBV6-5
d_call: .
j_call: TRBJ1-1
cdr3_aa: CASSYPPYTEAFF
cdr3_nt: TGTGCCAGCAGTTACCCACCCTACACTGAAGCTTTCTTT

clone_size: .
v_call: TRBV11-1
d_call: .
j_call: TRBJ1-5
cdr3_aa: CASSLEGGQPQHF
cdr3_nt: TGTGCCAGCAGCTTGGAGGGAGGCCAGCCCCAGCATTTT

clone_size: .
v_call: TRBV5-1
d_call: TRBD1
j_call: TRBJ2-5
cdr3_aa: CASSDPTGGLETQYF
cdr3_nt: TGCGCCAGCAGCGACCCGACAGGGGGCCTAGAGACCCAGTACTTC

clone_size: .
v_call: TRBV7-6
d_call: .
j_call: TRBJ1-4
cdr3_aa: CASSDPIRGEKLFF
cdr3_nt: TGTGCCAGCAGCGATCCAATAAGGGGTGAAAAACTGTTTTTT

clone_size: .
v_call: TRBV27
d_call: .
j_call: TRBJ1-2
cdr3_aa: CASSNSRGALGGYTF
cdr3_nt: TGTGCCAGCAGTAATAGCCGGGGGGCGCTGGGGGGCTACACCTTC

clone_size: .
v_call: TRBV15
d_call: TRBD2
j_call: TRBJ2-1
cdr3_aa: CATSRDRLAGLNEQFF
cdr3_nt: TGTGCCACCAGCAGAGATCGACTAGCGGGCCTCAATGAGCAGTTCTTC

clone_size: .
v_call: TRBV6-5
d_call: .
j_call: TRBJ1-5
cdr3_aa: CASRPRQSHQPQHF
cdr3_nt: TGTGCCAGCAGACCTAGACAGAGCCATCAGCCCCAGCATTTT

clone_size: .
v_call: TRBV5-4
d_call: .
j_call: TRBJ2-5
cdr3_aa: CASRTTRGPLRRQETQYF
cdr3_nt: TGTGCCAGCAGAACGACCAGGGGTCCCCTACGGAGGCAAGAGACCCAGTACTTC

clone_size: .
v_call: TRBV6-5
d_call: .
j_call: TRBJ2-1
cdr3_aa: CASSYEPGNYNEQFF
cdr3_nt: TGTGCCAGCAGTTACGAGCCGGGCAATTACAATGAGCAGTTCTTC

clone_size: .
v_call: TRBV9
d_call: TRBD1
j_call: TRBJ1-5
cdr3_aa: CASSPGQGQPQHF
cdr3_nt: TGTGCCAGCAGCCCAGGACAGGGACAGCCCCAGCATTTT

clone_size: once
v_call: TRBV5-1
d_call: .
j_call: TRBJ1-3
cdr3_aa: CASSLASEIGNTIYF
cdr3_nt: TGCGCCAGCAGCCTGGCCTCGGAGATTGGAAACACCATATATTTT

clone_size: .
v_call: TRBV7-6
d_call: .
j_call: TRBJ2-5
cdr3_aa: CASSLAGTSAETQYF
cdr3_nt: TGTGCCAGCAGCTTAGCCGGGACTTCAGCAGAGACCCAGTACTTC

clone_size: .
v_call: TRBV19
d_call: .
j_call: TRBJ2-1
cdr3_aa: CASSPPSGGRYNEQFF
cdr3_nt: TGTGCCAGTAGTCCCCCATCGGGGGGCCGGTACAATGAGCAGTTCTTC

clone_size: once
v_call: TRBV5-5
d_call: .
j_call: TRBJ2-3
cdr3_aa: CASSLRSGTGTDTQYF
cdr3_nt: TGTGCCAGCAGCTTGCGTTCGGGGACTGGCACAGATACGCAGTATTTT

clone_size: .
v_call: TRBV5-1
d_call: .
j_call: TRBJ2-7
cdr3_aa: CASRNRDSDEQYF
cdr3_nt: TGCGCCAGCAGAAATCGAGACAGCGACGAGCAGTACTTC

clone_size: .
v_call: TRBV4-1
d_call: .
j_call: TRBJ2-3
cdr3_aa: CASSQGTSTDTQYF
cdr3_nt: TGCGCCAGCAGCCAAGGTACGAGCACAGATACGCAGTATTTT

clone_size: .
v_call: TRBV7-2
d_call: .
j_call: TRBJ2-7
cdr3_aa: CASSLARNSYEQYF
cdr3_nt: TGTGCCAGCAGCTTAGCCAGAAACTCCTACGAGCAGTACTTC

clone_size: .
v_call: TRBV25-1
d_call: .
j_call: TRBJ2-3
cdr3_aa: CASSDSRLGTDTQYF
cdr3_nt: TGTGCCAGCAGTGACTCGAGACTCGGCACAGATACGCAGTATTTT

clone_size: .
v_call: TRBV5-1
d_call: TRBD2
j_call: TRBJ2-1
cdr3_aa: CASRLNPTSGSYNEQFF
cdr3_nt: TGCGCCAGCAGACTGAACCCTACTAGCGGATCCTACAATGAGCAGTTCTTC

clone_size: .
v_call: TRBV9
d_call: .
j_call: TRBJ2-1
cdr3_aa: CASSVGGRRTSYNEQFF
cdr3_nt: TGTGCCAGCAGCGTAGGGGGCCGGCGGACCTCCTACAATGAGCAGTTCTTC

clone_size: .
v_call: TRBV27
d_call: .
j_call: TRBJ2-7
cdr3_aa: CASSYGAGTISYEQYF
cdr3_nt: TGTGCCAGCAGTTATGGGGCAGGGACCATCTCCTACGAGCAGTACTTC

clone_size: .
v_call: TRBV10-2
d_call: .
j_call: TRBJ1-3
cdr3_aa: CASSESARGAGNTIYF
cdr3_nt: TGCGCCAGCAGTGAGTCGGCGAGGGGCGCTGGAAACACCATATATTTT

clone_size: few
v_call: TRBV5-6
d_call: TRBD2
j_call: TRBJ2-7
cdr3_aa: CASSAWQLREPEDEQYF
cdr3_nt: TGTGCCAGCAGCGCCTGGCAATTGCGGGAGCCGGAGGACGAGCAGTACTTC

clone_size: .
v_call: TRBV4-2
d_call: .
j_call: TRBJ1-2
cdr3_aa: CASSQDAGPAYGYTF
cdr3_nt: TGTGCCAGCAGCCAAGATGCGGGGCCCGCCTATGGCTACACCTTC

clone_size: .
v_call: TRBV18
d_call: TRBD2
j_call: TRBJ2-7
cdr3_aa: CASSGGESRHEQYF
cdr3_nt: TGTGCCAGCTCAGGGGGGGAGAGCAGGCACGAGCAGTACTTC

clone_size: .
v_call: TRBV28
d_call: TRBD1
j_call: TRBJ2-7
cdr3_aa: CASSSQGAKNGYEQYF
cdr3_nt: TGTGCCAGCAGTTCACAGGGGGCGAAGAACGGATACGAGCAGTACTTC

clone_size: .
v_call: TRBV28
d_call: .
j_call: TRBJ1-5
cdr3_aa: CASSLWGGNQPQHF
cdr3_nt: TGTGCCAGCAGTTTATGGGGGGGCAATCAGCCCCAGCATTTT

clone_size: many
v_call: TRBV27
d_call: .
j_call: TRBJ1-5
cdr3_aa: CASSRPSGHYSNQPQHF
cdr3_nt: TGTGCCAGCAGTCGACCATCGGGGCACTATAGCAATCAGCCCCAGCATTTT

clone_size: .
v_call: TRBV5-6
d_call: TRBD2
j_call: TRBJ2-7
cdr3_aa: CASSLRLAAREQYF
cdr3_nt: TGTGCCAGCAGCTTAAGGCTAGCGGCGAGGGAGCAGTACTTC

clone_size: .
v_call: TRBV29-1
d_call: .
j_call: TRBJ2-1
cdr3_aa: CSVEPHQDNEQFF
cdr3_nt: TGCAGCGTTGAACCACACCAGGACAATGAGCAGTTCTTC

clone_size: .
v_call: TRBV15
d_call: .
j_call: TRBJ2-7
cdr3_aa: CATSRSGAGWFEQYF
cdr3_nt: TGTGCCACCAGCAGATCGGGGGCAGGTTGGTTCGAGCAGTACTTC

clone_size: .
v_call: TRBV29-1
d_call: .
j_call: TRBJ1-2
cdr3_aa: CSVEGVYGYTF
cdr3_nt: TGCAGCGTGGAGGGGGTCTATGGCTACACCTTC

clone_size: few
v_call: TRBV4-1
d_call: .
j_call: TRBJ2-1
cdr3_aa: CASSLTHSDSYNEQFF
cdr3_nt: TGCGCCAGCAGCCTCACCCATAGCGACAGCTACAATGAGCAGTTCTTC

clone_size: .
v_call: TRBV19
d_call: .
j_call: TRBJ1-5
cdr3_aa: CASSGSNQPQHF
cdr3_nt: TGTGCCAGTAGTGGAAGCAATCAGCCCCAGCATTTT

clone_size: .
v_call: TRBV7-2
d_call: TRBD1
j_call: TRBJ2-3
cdr3_aa: CASTVDRGTDTQYF
cdr3_nt: TGTGCCAGCACCGTGGACAGGGGCACAGATACGCAGTATTTT

clone_size: .
v_call: TRBV28
d_call: .
j_call: TRBJ1-6
cdr3_aa: CASSIGVSPLHF
cdr3_nt: TGTGCCAGCAGTATCGGAGTTTCACCCCTCCACTTT

clone_size: few
v_call: TRBV5-6
d_call: .
j_call: TRBJ1-1
cdr3_aa: CASNRGTEAFF
cdr3_nt: TGTGCCAGCAACCGTGGCACTGAAGCTTTCTTT

clone_size: .
v_call: TRBV10-3
d_call: .
j_call: TRBJ2-6
cdr3_aa: CASKASGANVLTF
cdr3_nt: TGTGCCTCCAAGGCCTCTGGGGCCAACGTCCTGACTTTC

clone_size: .
v_call: TRBV27
d_call: .
j_call: TRBJ2-7
cdr3_aa: CASKTGFGSYEQYF
cdr3_nt: TGTGCCAGCAAGACGGGATTCGGGTCTTACGAGCAGTACTTC

clone_size: many
v_call: TRBV28
d_call: .
j_call: TRBJ1-2
cdr3_aa: CASSNLPGEYGYTF
cdr3_nt: TGTGCCAGCAGTAACCTTCCGGGGGAATATGGCTACACCTTC